Each of the 2 T cell receptor beta chains below was sequenced from the same sample in a study of T cells in women clearing cervical HPV infection. Assay used: immunoSEQ multiplex PCR; TCRdb lists only in-frame clones, some missing. The sample has roughly 42,000 clones. The sample was blood buffy coat. These receptors all come from a woman aged 18-69 years with a cervical HPV16 infection that either progressed to CIN3+ or cleared (not recorded which).

Comment on this clone: The missing CDR3 end, 3 residues past where the read stops, is filled in from the germline J gene. The chain carries TRBV19 and TRBJ2-3; 7 nucleotides match TRBD1. V was pared by 6 bases and J by 2 bases, with 8 bases of the junction left unmatched. This CDR3 region has 15 residues. The germline V gene encodes CDR1 LNHDA and CDR2 SQIVND (reference sequence). The CDR3 reads CASSPDRTFTDTQYF. The sequenced CDR3 bases are TGTGCCAGTAGCCCGGACAGGACCTTCACAGATACG.

Remarks on this clone: The read ends 3 residues before the CDR3 terminus; that terminus is restored from the germline J gene. The chain carries TRBV19 and TRBJ2-7; 7 positions match TRBD2. With V trimmed by 1 base and J by 3 bases, 6 bases remained unmatched. CDR3 length: 15 amino acids. Germline V gives CDR1 LNHDA, CDR2 SQIVND (reference sequence). CDR3 DNA (partial): TGTGCCAGTAGTATAGCCCCGGGACTATACTACGAG. This encodes CASSIAPGLYYE. The full CDR3 is CASSIAPGLYYEQYF.